Listed below are T cell receptor beta chains from one sample, sequenced in a study of T-cell memory formation after mild COVID-19. MiXCR, applied by TCRdb to the 5' RACE reads, yields one record per CDR3 protein. The sample has hundreds of thousands of distinct CDR3 sequences, around 15% seen once. What was sequenced was PBMCs or a T cell subset sorted from them (not recorded which). These receptor sequences come from a man between 18 and 35 years old who had mild COVID-19 (a few samples of this study predate the infection). Cell type and time point are not known. Both conserved end residues are part of each CDR3. The D gene is left open where the match is weak. Where a row states a size, it is once, few, many or the class of an expanded clone; other rows omit it.

v_gene: TRBV20-1
j_gene: TRBJ1-2
d_gene: -
len: 14
abundance: many
CDR3aa: CSARVSRRFYGYTF
CDR3nt: TGCAGTGCTAGAGTGAGTAGAAGATTTTATGGCTACACCTTC

v_gene: TRBV7-9
j_gene: TRBJ2-1
d_gene: TRBD2
len: 16
abundance: few
CDR3aa: CASSLLAGVSYNEQFF
CDR3nt: TGTGCCAGCAGCTTACTAGCGGGGGTCTCCTACAATGAGCAGTTCTTC

v_gene: TRBV9
j_gene: TRBJ2-5
d_gene: TRBD1
len: 14
abundance: -
CDR3aa: CASSRTGNQETQYF
CDR3nt: TGTGCCAGCAGCCGGACAGGGAACCAAGAGACCCAGTACTTC

v_gene: TRBV12-3/TRBV12-4
j_gene: TRBJ1-2
d_gene: -
len: 17
abundance: few
CDR3aa: CASTKKGFRGSMVGYTF
CDR3nt: TGTGCCAGCACCAAGAAGGGGTTTCGGGGATCTATGGTTGGCTACACCTTC

v_gene: TRBV6-1
j_gene: TRBJ2-5
d_gene: TRBD2
len: 15
abundance: -
CDR3aa: CASSELRLADETQYF
CDR3nt: TGTGCCAGCAGTGAATTGAGACTAGCGGACGAGACCCAGTACTTC

v_gene: TRBV6-5
j_gene: TRBJ1-5
d_gene: -
len: 16
abundance: -
CDR3aa: CASSYSGHSTIWPQHF
CDR3nt: TGTGCCAGCAGTTACTCAGGCCACAGTACCATATGGCCCCAGCATTTT

v_gene: TRBV29-1
j_gene: TRBJ2-1
d_gene: -
len: 16
abundance: few
CDR3aa: CSVDHARGSSYNEQFF
CDR3nt: TGCAGCGTTGACCACGCCAGGGGAAGCTCCTACAATGAGCAGTTCTTC

v_gene: TRBV6-4
j_gene: TRBJ2-3
d_gene: -
len: 15
abundance: -
CDR3aa: CASSAWGVGTDTQYF
CDR3nt: TGTGCCAGCAGTGCTTGGGGCGTGGGAACAGATACGCAGTATTTT

v_gene: TRBV6-5
j_gene: TRBJ2-7
d_gene: TRBD2
len: 17
abundance: -
CDR3aa: CASSYSKASGGAYEQYF
CDR3nt: TGTGCCAGCAGTTACTCGAAGGCTAGCGGGGGGGCCTACGAGCAGTACTTC

v_gene: TRBV9
j_gene: TRBJ2-3
d_gene: TRBD1
len: 15
abundance: -
CDR3aa: CASSLQGAITDTQYF
CDR3nt: TGTGCCAGCAGCCTACAGGGGGCGATCACAGATACGCAGTATTTT

v_gene: TRBV15
j_gene: TRBJ1-1
d_gene: -
len: 12
abundance: -
CDR3aa: CATSRANLGAFF
CDR3nt: TGTGCCACCAGCAGGGCTAATCTAGGAGCTTTCTTT

v_gene: TRBV20-1
j_gene: TRBJ1-1
d_gene: -
len: 14
abundance: -
CDR3aa: CRPDIPHMNTEAFF
CDR3nt: TGCAGGCCAGACATCCCACACATGAACACTGAAGCTTTCTTT

v_gene: TRBV13
j_gene: TRBJ2-1
d_gene: TRBD2
len: 15
abundance: few
CDR3aa: CASSSERGGSHEQFF
CDR3nt: TGTGCCAGCAGCTCCGAGCGGGGGGGCTCGCATGAGCAGTTCTTC

v_gene: TRBV5-1
j_gene: TRBJ1-2
d_gene: TRBD1
len: 14
abundance: many
CDR3aa: CASSAGTGIYGYTF
CDR3nt: TGCGCCAGCAGCGCCGGGACAGGGATATATGGCTACACCTTC

v_gene: TRBV5-1
j_gene: TRBJ2-3
d_gene: TRBD2
len: 15
abundance: few
CDR3aa: CASSLGASGSDTQYF
CDR3nt: TGCGCCAGCAGCTTGGGGGCTAGCGGCTCCGATACGCAGTATTTT

v_gene: TRBV9
j_gene: TRBJ1-5
d_gene: -
len: 15
abundance: few
CDR3aa: CASSARGYSNQPQHF
CDR3nt: TGTGCCAGCAGCGCGAGGGGGTATAGCAATCAGCCCCAGCATTTT

v_gene: TRBV5-4
j_gene: TRBJ2-1
d_gene: -
len: 14
abundance: -
CDR3aa: CASSMRGGWVGQFF
CDR3nt: TGTGCCAGCAGCATGCGCGGGGGCTGGGTGGGACAGTTCTTC

v_gene: TRBV10-3
j_gene: TRBJ1-1
d_gene: -
len: 12
abundance: many
CDR3aa: CAITTGGPEAFF
CDR3nt: TGTGCCATCACTACCGGAGGGCCTGAAGCTTTCTTT

v_gene: TRBV6-5
j_gene: TRBJ2-1
d_gene: -
len: 13
abundance: -
CDR3aa: CASSYGRVNEQFF
CDR3nt: TGTGCCAGCAGTTACGGTCGAGTCAATGAGCAGTTCTTC

v_gene: TRBV5-1
j_gene: TRBJ2-7
d_gene: -
len: 17
abundance: -
CDR3aa: CASSLAVSSPGAYEQYF
CDR3nt: TGCGCCAGCAGCTTGGCCGTGTCCTCCCCCGGGGCCTACGAGCAGTACTTC

v_gene: TRBV5-1
j_gene: TRBJ2-2
d_gene: -
len: 16
abundance: few
CDR3aa: CASSSVVEANTGELFF
CDR3nt: TGCGCCAGCAGCTCGGTGGTGGAAGCGAACACCGGGGAGCTGTTTTTT

v_gene: TRBV18
j_gene: TRBJ2-3
d_gene: -
len: 13
abundance: -
CDR3aa: CASSPPGPDTQYF
CDR3nt: TGTGCCAGCTCACCACCCGGCCCAGATACGCAGTATTTT

v_gene: TRBV6-2/TRBV6-3
j_gene: TRBJ2-5
d_gene: TRBD2
len: 16
abundance: many
CDR3aa: CASSFGLAAYMETQYF
CDR3nt: TGTGCCAGCAGTTTTGGACTAGCGGCGTACATGGAGACCCAGTACTTC

v_gene: TRBV5-6
j_gene: TRBJ2-7
d_gene: -
len: 15
abundance: -
CDR3aa: CASSSAAQSSYEQYF
CDR3nt: TGTGCCAGCAGCTCCGCGGCCCAAAGCTCCTACGAGCAGTACTTC

v_gene: TRBV6-6
j_gene: TRBJ2-7
d_gene: -
len: 13
abundance: -
CDR3aa: CASSLTGPREQYF
CDR3nt: TGTGCCAGCAGTTTAACAGGGCCGCGCGAGCAGTACTTC

v_gene: TRBV10-3
j_gene: TRBJ2-5
d_gene: -
len: 12
abundance: -
CDR3aa: CAISERKETQYF
CDR3nt: TGTGCCATCAGTGAGAGGAAAGAGACCCAGTACTTC

v_gene: TRBV12-3/TRBV12-4
j_gene: TRBJ1-2
d_gene: -
len: 14
abundance: few
CDR3aa: CASSLAVGGRGYTF
CDR3nt: TGTGCCAGCAGTTTAGCGGTGGGGGGACGTGGCTACACCTTC

v_gene: TRBV10-1
j_gene: TRBJ2-5
d_gene: TRBD1
len: 12
abundance: few
CDR3aa: CASSNRGETQYF
CDR3nt: TGCGCCAGCAGCAACAGGGGAGAGACCCAGTACTTC

v_gene: TRBV12-3/TRBV12-4
j_gene: TRBJ2-6
d_gene: -
len: 15
abundance: -
CDR3aa: CASSLTQAGANVLTF
CDR3nt: TGTGCCAGCAGTCTTACTCAGGCGGGGGCCAACGTCCTGACTTTC